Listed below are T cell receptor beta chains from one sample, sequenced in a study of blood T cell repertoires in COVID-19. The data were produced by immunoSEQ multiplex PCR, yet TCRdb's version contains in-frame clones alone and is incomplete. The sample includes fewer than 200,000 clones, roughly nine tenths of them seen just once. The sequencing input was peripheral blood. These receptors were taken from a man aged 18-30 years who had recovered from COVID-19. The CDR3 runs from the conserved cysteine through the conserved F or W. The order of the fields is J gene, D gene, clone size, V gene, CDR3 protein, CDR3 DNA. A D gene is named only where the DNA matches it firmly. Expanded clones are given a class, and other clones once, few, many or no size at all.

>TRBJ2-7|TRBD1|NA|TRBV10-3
CAISERTGYEQYF
TGTGCCATCAGTGAGAGGACAGGGTACGAGCAGTACTTC
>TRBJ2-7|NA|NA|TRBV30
CAWSYRYEQYF
TGTGCCTGGAGTTATCGCTACGAGCAGTACTTC
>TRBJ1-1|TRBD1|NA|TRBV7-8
CASSSRATGSGTEAFF
TGTGCCAGCAGCTCGAGGGCGACAGGGAGCGGGACTGAAGCTTTCTTT
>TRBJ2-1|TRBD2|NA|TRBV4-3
CASSQDPDSGRMGSYNEQFF
TGCGCCAGCAGCCAAGATCCGGATAGCGGGAGGATGGGGTCCTACAATGAGCAGTTCTTC
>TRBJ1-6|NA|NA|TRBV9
CASSGPPQAYNSPLHF
TGTGCCAGCAGCGGCCCCCCCCAGGCGTATAATTCACCCCTCCACTTT
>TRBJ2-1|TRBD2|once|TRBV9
CASSAATSGTYNEQFF
TGTGCCAGCAGCGCCGCTACTAGCGGTACCTACAATGAGCAGTTCTTC
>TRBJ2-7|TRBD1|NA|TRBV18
CASSLGQGQGYEQYF
TGTGCCAGCTCCCTCGGACAGGGGCAGGGCTACGAGCAGTACTTC
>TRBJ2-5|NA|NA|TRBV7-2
CASSSDRLETQYF
TGTGCCAGCAGCTCCGACAGATTGGAGACCCAGTACTTC
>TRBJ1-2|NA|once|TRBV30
CAWSPGRGGGYTF
TGTGCCTGGAGCCCTGGGAGGGGGGGAGGCTACACCTTC
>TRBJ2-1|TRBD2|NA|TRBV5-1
CASSLGTSGSVNEQFF
TGCGCCAGCAGCTTGGGGACTAGCGGGAGTGTCAATGAGCAGTTCTTC
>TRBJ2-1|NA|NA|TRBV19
CASSIPGTSYNEQFF
TGTGCCAGTAGTATCCCCGGGACTTCCTACAATGAGCAGTTCTTC
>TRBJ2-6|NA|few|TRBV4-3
CASSQDILVGANVLTF
TGCGCCAGCAGCCAAGATATACTGGTTGGGGCCAACGTCCTGACTTTC
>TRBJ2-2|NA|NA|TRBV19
CASSILESNTGELFF
TGTGCCAGTAGTATATTAGAGAGTAACACCGGGGAGCTGTTTTTT